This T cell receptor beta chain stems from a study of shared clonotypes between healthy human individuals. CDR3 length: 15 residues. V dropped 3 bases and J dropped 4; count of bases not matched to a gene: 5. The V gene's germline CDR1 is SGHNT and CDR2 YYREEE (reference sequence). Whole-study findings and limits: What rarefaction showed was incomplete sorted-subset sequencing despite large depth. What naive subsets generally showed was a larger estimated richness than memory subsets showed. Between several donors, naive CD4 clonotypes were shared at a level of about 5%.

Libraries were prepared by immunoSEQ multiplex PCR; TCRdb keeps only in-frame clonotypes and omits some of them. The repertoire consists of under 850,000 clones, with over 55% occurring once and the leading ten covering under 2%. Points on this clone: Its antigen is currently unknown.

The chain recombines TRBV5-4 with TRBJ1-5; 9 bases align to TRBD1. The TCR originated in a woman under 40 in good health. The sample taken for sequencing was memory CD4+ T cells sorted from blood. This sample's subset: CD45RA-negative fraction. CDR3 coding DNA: TGTGCCAGCAGCTGGGGGACAGGGAGGAATCAGCCCCAGCATTTT. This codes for CASSWGTGRNQPQHF.